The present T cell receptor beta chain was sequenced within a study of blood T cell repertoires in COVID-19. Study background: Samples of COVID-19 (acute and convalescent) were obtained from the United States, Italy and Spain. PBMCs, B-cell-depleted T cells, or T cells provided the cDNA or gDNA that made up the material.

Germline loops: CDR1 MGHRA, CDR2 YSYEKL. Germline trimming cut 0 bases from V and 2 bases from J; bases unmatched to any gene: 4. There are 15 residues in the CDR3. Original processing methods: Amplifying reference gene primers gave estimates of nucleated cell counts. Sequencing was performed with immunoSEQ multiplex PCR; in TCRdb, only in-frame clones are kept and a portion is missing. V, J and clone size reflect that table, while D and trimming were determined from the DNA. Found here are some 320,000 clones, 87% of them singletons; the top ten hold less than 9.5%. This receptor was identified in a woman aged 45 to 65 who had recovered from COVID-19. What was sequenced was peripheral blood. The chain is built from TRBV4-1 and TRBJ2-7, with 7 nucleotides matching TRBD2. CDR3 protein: CASSQESSGPYEQYF. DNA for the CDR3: TGCGCCAGCAGCCAAGAGTCTAGCGGACCCTACGAGCAGTACTTC.